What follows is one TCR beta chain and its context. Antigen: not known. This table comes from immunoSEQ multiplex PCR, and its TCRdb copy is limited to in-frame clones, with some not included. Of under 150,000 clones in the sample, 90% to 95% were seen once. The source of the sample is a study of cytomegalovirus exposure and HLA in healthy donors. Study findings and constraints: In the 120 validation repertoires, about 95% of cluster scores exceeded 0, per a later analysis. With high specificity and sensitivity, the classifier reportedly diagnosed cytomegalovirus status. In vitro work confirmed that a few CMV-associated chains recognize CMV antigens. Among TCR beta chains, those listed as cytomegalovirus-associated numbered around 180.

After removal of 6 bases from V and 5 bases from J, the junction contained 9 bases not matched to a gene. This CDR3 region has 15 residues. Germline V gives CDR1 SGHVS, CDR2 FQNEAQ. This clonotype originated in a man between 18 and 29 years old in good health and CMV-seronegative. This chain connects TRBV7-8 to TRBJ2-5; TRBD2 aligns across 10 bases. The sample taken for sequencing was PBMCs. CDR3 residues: CASSPSGRERETQYF. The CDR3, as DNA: TGTGCCAGCAGTCCGAGCGGGAGGGAGAGGGAGACCCAGTACTTC.